What follows are 25 T cell receptor beta chains derived from one specimen sequenced in a study of cytomegalovirus exposure and HLA in healthy donors. Some clones are missing from TCRdb's copy, which holds only in-frame ones; the method was immunoSEQ multiplex PCR. Seen here are nearly 110,000 clones, 88% observed once, and the top ten hold about 1.8%. The sequenced material came from PBMCs. The receptor set was obtained from a woman in her late teens or twenties in good health and CMV-seropositive.

This chain uses TRBV6-1 with TRBJ2-1; TRBD2 aligns across 12 bases. Germline CDR1 is MNHNS and CDR2 is SASEGT. V was clipped by 3 bases and J by 7 bases; unmatched bases: 4. The CDR3 extends over 15 amino acids. Here the CDR3 DNA reads TGTGCCAGCAGTGAGAGGGGACTAGCGGGTAATGAGCAGTTCTTC. As protein: CASSERGLAGNEQFF.

The chain joins TRBV7-6 to TRBJ2-5; 12 positions agree with TRBD2. The CDR3 length is 16 residues. Looked up from germline, CDR1 is SGHVS and CDR2 is FNYEAQ. With V trimmed by 5 bases and J by 5 bases, 9 bases remained unmatched. CDR3 nucleotides: TGTGCCAGCAGCCCAGAGGCTAGCGGGGGGGCCGAGACCCAGTACTTC. This sequence encodes CASSPEASGGAETQYF.

V is TRBV29-1 and J is TRBJ2-1; D call uncertain. The germline V and J ends were trimmed by 4 bases and 10 bases, with 8 bases remaining between them. The CDR3 runs 10 residues. Germline CDR1 reads SQVTM; CDR2 reads ANQGSEA. CDR3 DNA sequence: TGCAGCGTTGGAGACCGGGAGCAGTTCTTC. This sequence encodes CSVGDREQFF.

The chain combines TRBV5-4 with TRBJ1-2, with D possibly TRBD1 on 6 matching bases. CDR3 length equals 14 residues. With 4 bases removed from V and 4 bases from J, the gap between germline ends came to 14 bases. The germline V gene has CDR1 SGHNT and CDR2 YYREEE (reference sequence). The CDR3 DNA sequence: TGTGCCAGCAGCACCGACGGACAGTTCTATGGCTACACCTTC. Residues: CASSTDGQFYGYTF.

This clone appeared a single time. The V gene is TRBV18, the J gene TRBJ2-2, with TRBD1 matching 9 bases. Germline V CDR1 and CDR2: KGHSH, LQKENI. The CDR3 has 16 residues. V lost 2 bases to trimming and J lost 4 bases; unmatched junction nucleotides: 5. The CDR3 spells CASSPRDRDLTGELFF. The CDR3 nucleotides read TGTGCCAGCTCACCAAGGGACAGGGATCTCACCGGGGAGCTGTTTTTT. The full variable domain, completed using reference TRBV18 and TRBJ2-2, is NAGVMQNPRHLVRRRGQEARLRCSPMKGHSHVYWYRQLPEEGLKFMVYLQKENIIDESGMPKERFSAEFPKEGPSILRIQQVVRGDSAAYFCASSPRDRDLTGELFFGEGSRLTVL.

The rearrangement uses TRBV7-2 and TRBJ1-2; maybe TRBD1 (5 bases). V lost 6 bases and J 8 bases, leaving 19 bases between the germline ends. The CDR3 has 14 amino acids. CDR1 and CDR2 from the germline V gene are SGHTA and FQGNSA. The CDR3 loop is CASRGLLSLEGYTF. CDR3 in DNA: TGTGCCAGCAGGGGGCTATTAAGTCTCGAAGGCTACACCTTC.

Only a few counts were recorded for this clone. This rearrangement joins TRBV5-6 to TRBJ1-1; D is unresolved. The germline V and J ends were trimmed by 2 bases and 4 bases, with 9 bases remaining between them. In germline, CDR1 is SGHDT, CDR2 YYEEEE. The CDR3 extends over 13 amino acids. The CDR3 loop is CASSFGGFTEAFF. In DNA, the CDR3 is TGTGCCAGCAGCTTCGGCGGCTTCACTGAAGCTTTCTTT. The full variable domain, completed using reference TRBV5-6 and TRBJ1-1, is DAGVTQSPTHLIKTRGQQVTLRCSPKSGHDTVSWYQQALGQGPQFIFQYYEEEERQRGNFPDRFSGHQFPNYSSELNVNALLLGDSALYLCASSFGGFTEAFFGQGTRLTVV.

The chain joins TRBV13 to TRBJ2-7, with D tentatively TRBD2 (6 bases). This CDR3 has 14 residues. CDR1 and CDR2 (germline): PRHDT, FYEKMQ (reference sequence). Deletions cut 9 bases from V and 6 bases from J, with 21 bases between. CDR3 sequence reads: CARPRDSPGGEQYV. CDR3 DNA: TGTGCCAGACCCCGGGACTCCCCGGGCGGCGAGCAGTACGTC.

The V and J genes are TRBV10-2 and TRBJ2-1, with 10 nucleotides matching TRBD1. The CDR3 is 15 residues long. Germline CDR1 is WSHSY and CDR2 is SAAADI. With V trimmed by 6 bases and J by 2 bases, 4 bases remained unmatched. The CDR3 sequence: CASRGGTGAYNEQFF. CDR3 sequence (DNA): TGCGCCAGCAGAGGTGGGACAGGGGCCTACAATGAGCAGTTCTTC.

The chain carries TRBV7-9 and TRBJ2-7; 7 nucleotides agree with TRBD1. The germline gives CDR1 SEHNR, CDR2 FQNEAQ (reference sequence). The CDR3 spans 13 residues. J lost 2 bases, V lost 5 bases, and 3 bases had no gene match. The CDR3 DNA reads TGTGCCAGCAGCCCGAGGGGGCCCTACGAGCAGTACTTC. Protein product: CASSPRGPYEQYF.

The CDR3 bases are TGTGCCAGCAGTTCCGCAGGGGCCCCGAACACTGAAGCTTTCTTT. As protein: CASSSAGAPNTEAFF. The genes are TRBV7-9 and TRBJ1-1; a weak D match, TRBD1 (6 bases). The V gene lost 6 bases and the J gene lost 1 base, with 15 bases spanning the gap. The germline gives CDR1 SEHNR, CDR2 FQNEAQ (reference sequence). The CDR3 is made up of 15 amino acids. The full variable domain, with the rest looked up from reference TRBV7-9 and TRBJ1-1, is DTGVSQNPRHKITKRGQNVTFRCDPISEHNRLYWYRQTLGQGPEFLTYFQNEAQLEKSRLLSDRFSAERPKGSFSTLEIQRTEQGDSAMYLCASSSAGAPNTEAFFGQGTRLTVV.

This chain uses TRBV5-6 with TRBJ2-2, with 10 nucleotides matching TRBD2. V was pared by 1 base and J by 2 bases, with 8 bases of the junction left unmatched. The CDR3 has 18 amino acids. CDR1 and CDR2 (germline): SGHDT, YYEEEE. Written as DNA, the CDR3 is TGTGCCAGCAGCTTGCGTCGGCTAGCGGGGGCCAACACCGGGGAGCTGTTTTTT. This codes for CASSLRRLAGANTGELFF.

The sample holds one count of this clone. The chain combines TRBV29-1 with TRBJ2-3, with TRBD1 as a possible D gene (5 bases). CDR3 size: 13 residues. CDR1 and CDR2 from the germline V gene are SQVTM and ANQGSEA. Trimming took off 4 bases at V and 3 bases at J, with 11 bases between the two ends. The CDR3, as DNA: TGCAGCGTTGGGGGCCCTGGGACAGATACGCAGTATTTT. It yields the protein CSVGGPGTDTQYF.

The chain links TRBV2 to TRBJ2-1; D uncertain. This CDR3 spans 14 amino acids. The germline gives CDR1 SNHLY, CDR2 FYNNEI. Trimming stripped 6 bases from V and 5 bases from J, with 14 bases between. The CDR3 DNA reads TGTGCCAGCAGCGAGTGGTTCCGCAACAATGAGCAGTTCTTC. This codes for CASSEWFRNNEQFF.

CDR3 sequence: CASSLELAGGVTGELFF. CDR3 bases: TGTGCCAGCAGCTTAGAACTAGCGGGGGGCGTCACCGGGGAGCTGTTTTTT. The V and J genes are TRBV7-6 and TRBJ2-2; 12 nucleotides line up with TRBD2. Per germline, CDR1 SGHVS and CDR2 FNYEAQ. CDR3 size: 17 residues. V lost 1 base to trimming and J lost 4 bases; unmatched junction nucleotides: 4. The whole variable domain, filled in from reference TRBV7-6 and TRBJ2-2, reads GAGVSQSPRYKVTKRGQDVALRCDPISGHVSLYWYRQALGQGPEFLTYFNYEAQQDKSGLPNDRFSAERPEGSISTLTIQRTEQRDSAMYRCASSLELAGGVTGELFFGEGSRLTVL.

This rearrangement joins TRBV11-2 to TRBJ2-5; the match to TRBD2 covers 7 bases. The length of the CDR3 is 15 residues. The germline V gene has CDR1 SGHAT and CDR2 FQNNGV. V shed 4 bases, J shed 0 bases, and the junction held 5 bases outside the gene matches. CDR3 in DNA: TGTGCCAGCAGCTCAGGACTAGAAGACCAAGAGACCCAGTACTTC. This sequence encodes CASSSGLEDQETQYF.

CDR3 region: CASRLMTGKGYTF. DNA for the CDR3: TGTGCCAGCAGACTCATGACGGGGAAAGGCTACACCTTC. This rearrangement joins TRBV11-2 to TRBJ1-2, with no clear D. The CDR3 loop spans 13 amino acids. Trimming shortened V by 6 bases and J by 8 bases, and 16 bases separated the two germline ends. Germline V gives CDR1 SGHAT, CDR2 FQNNGV.

The DNA for the CDR3 is TGTGCCACCAGCAGAGCCAGGGAGGGGGGTGCATACAATGAGCAGTTCTTC. Translation gives CATSRAREGGAYNEQFF. The gene calls are TRBV15 and TRBJ2-1; D possibly corresponds to TRBD2 (7 bases). This CDR3 contains 17 residues. Between the trimmed V and J ends, which lost 1 base and 4 bases, there was a span of 17 bases. The germline gives CDR1 LNHNV, CDR2 YYDKDF (reference sequence).

This chain connects TRBV29-1 to TRBJ1-2, with D unresolved. The CDR3 has 12 residues. V was clipped by 3 bases and J by 3 bases, with 8 bases between them. Looked up from germline, CDR1 is SQVTM and CDR2 is ANQGSEA. This CDR3 is CSVDPPDYGYTF. CDR3 bases: TGCAGCGTTGATCCCCCAGACTATGGCTACACCTTC.

V usage is TRBV10-3 and J usage is TRBJ2-7, with 7 positions matching TRBD1. The CDR3 consists of 15 residues. The V and J ends lost 3 bases and 1 base, in that order; junction bases with no gene match: 6. Per the germline V gene, CDR1 is ENHRY and CDR2 is SYGVKD. The CDR3 nucleotides are TGTGCCATCAGTGATAGGGACAGTGCTTCCTACGAGCAGTACTTC. This gives the protein CAISDRDSASYEQYF.

This clone was seen just once. The gene calls are TRBV15 and TRBJ2-7; TRBD1 agrees at 9 bases. CDR1 LNHNV and CDR2 YYDKDF come from the germline V gene (reference sequence). CDR3 size: 16 residues. V lost 1 base and J lost 5; bases outside the gene matches: 9. The CDR3 DNA follows: TGTGCCACCAGCAGAGTCCCGGGACAGGGTAGGAACGAGCAGTACTTC. It specifies CATSRVPGQGRNEQYF.

This chain joins TRBV7-9 and TRBJ1-2; no definite D call. Germline V gene lookup returns CDR1 SEHNR and CDR2 FQNEAQ (reference sequence). The ends were cut back, 7 bases at V and 5 bases at J, with 14 bases in the middle. The CDR3 totals 13 residues. The CDR3 reads CASMESARYGYTF. The DNA of the CDR3 is TGTGCCAGCATGGAGAGCGCGAGGTATGGCTACACCTTC.

The chain couples TRBV4-1 to TRBJ1-1; 10 bases fit TRBD1. The ends lost 1 base at V and 0 bases at J; junction bases unmatched: 2. Germline CDR1 reads MGHRA; CDR2 reads YSYEKL. This CDR3 has 16 residues. The chain's CDR3 is CASSQADRGMNTEAFF. The CDR3 DNA sequence: TGCGCCAGCAGCCAAGCGGACAGGGGGATGAACACTGAAGCTTTCTTT.

This chain uses TRBV27 with TRBJ2-3, with TRBD1 identical over 9 bases. This CDR3 has 15 residues. The ends lost 5 bases at V and 1 base at J; junction bases unmatched: 4. The germline V gene has CDR1 MNHEY and CDR2 SMNVEV (reference sequence). CDR3 in amino acids: CASSLQGAGTDTQYF. CDR3 DNA sequence: TGTGCCAGCAGTCTACAGGGGGCGGGCACAGATACGCAGTATTTT.

V usage is TRBV4-1 and J usage is TRBJ1-1, with D perhaps TRBD1 (6 bases). Trimming removed 0 bases at V and 3 bases at J, with 11 bases between. Germline CDR1 MGHRA, CDR2 YSYEKL. The CDR3 sequence is 15 residues long. CDR3 amino acids: CASSQEVTGYTEAFF. The DNA of the CDR3 is TGCGCCAGCAGCCAAGAAGTTACAGGGTACACTGAAGCTTTCTTT.